Each of the 29 T cell receptor beta chains below was sequenced from the same sample in a study of PD-L1 blockade in urothelial cancer. Using immunoSEQ multiplex PCR, the repertoire was profiled, and TCRdb retains in-frame clones only, with some absent. This repertoire shows tens of thousands of clones, roughly 90% found once; its top ten account for roughly 10%. Time point indicated: peripheral blood 6 weeks after treatment start. The sequencing used PBMCs, collected around atezolizumab (anti-PD-L1) treatment. These receptors were obtained from a man in his 60s with urothelial cancer.

The chain uses TRBV4-3 and TRBJ2-3, with TRBD2 matching over 12 bases. CDR1 and CDR2 (germline): LGHNA, YSLEER. V gave up 4 bases and J gave up 5 bases; unmatched junction bases: 7. CDR3 length equals 16 residues. CDR3 DNA sequence: TGCGCCAGCAGCCCCCGACTAGCGGGAGTTGGAGATACGCAGTATTTT. Protein product: CASSPRLAGVGDTQYF.

The genes are TRBV27 and TRBJ2-7; 10 bases are shared with TRBD2. The germline gives CDR1 MNHEY, CDR2 SMNVEV (reference sequence). The length of the CDR3 is 16 residues. V shed 5 bases and J 3 bases; nucleotides not matched to a gene: 10. In nucleotides, the CDR3 is TGTGCCAGCAGTATCCTTACCCCTAGCGGGAGCTACGAGCAGTACTTC. It translates to CASSILTPSGSYEQYF.

This clone was detected once. J is TRBJ2-3 and V is TRBV6-5; TRBD2 matches at 10 bases. Germline assignment: CDR1 MNHEY and CDR2 SVGAGI. V shed 7 bases and J 2 bases; nucleotides not matched to a gene: 6. The CDR3 is 15 residues long. The CDR3 DNA is TGTGCCAGCAAGACCACTAGCGGGGACACAGATACGCAGTATTTT. It encodes CASKTTSGDTDTQYF.

The chain recombines TRBV6-1 with TRBJ2-5; the D gene is possibly TRBD1 (5 bases). Germline-derived CDR1 and CDR2 are MNHNS and SASEGT. V lost 6 bases and J lost 2, with 16 bases in between. The CDR3 contains 15 residues. CDR3 in DNA: TGTGCCAGCAGCGAAACAGGCTTATCTCAAGAGACCCAGTACTTC. Encoded protein: CASSETGLSQETQYF.

The chain carries TRBV15 and TRBJ1-5; D gene ambiguous. The CDR3 runs to 13 residues. CDR1 and CDR2 (germline): LNHNV, YYDKDF (reference sequence). V lost 3 bases, J lost 7 bases, and 10 bases lay in between. The CDR3 coding sequence is TGTGCCACCAGCAGTTATAGTTACCAGCCCCAGCATTTT. This gives the protein CATSSYSYQPQHF.

This clone was seen a handful of times. V usage is TRBV19 and J usage is TRBJ1-5; D gene uncertain. The V end was cut by 7 bases, the J end by 5 bases, with 9 bases between. The CDR3 contains 12 residues. Germline CDR1 reads LNHDA; CDR2 reads SQIVND (reference sequence). The CDR3 reads CASNSQHQPQHF. In DNA form, the CDR3 reads TGTGCCAGTAACAGTCAACATCAGCCCCAGCATTTT. Filled out from reference TRBV19 and TRBJ1-5, the complete variable domain reads DGGITQSPKYLFRKEGQNVTLSCEQNLNHDAMYWYRQDPGQGLRLIYYSQIVNDFQKGDIAEGYSVSREKKESFPLTVTSAQKNPTAFYLCASNSQHQPQHFGDGTRLSIL.

V and J are TRBV5-1 and TRBJ1-1; 8 bases fit TRBD1. V was clipped by 3 bases and J by 1 base; unmatched bases: 5. The CDR3 is 15 residues long. CDR1 is SGHRS and CDR2 is YFSETQ in the germline V gene. The CDR3 bases are TGCGCCAGCAGCTGGGGGGACAGGAAGAACACTGAAGCTTTCTTT. It is translated as CASSWGDRKNTEAFF.

This clone occurred once. The CDR3 nucleotides read TGCGCCAGCAGCCCAGAGAGGCATGGCTACACCTTC. Its protein product is CASSPERHGYTF. V usage is TRBV10-2 and J usage is TRBJ1-2; D call uncertain. CDR1 and CDR2 from the germline V gene are WSHSY and SAAADI. The V end was cut by 6 bases, the J end by 6 bases, with 11 bases between. The CDR3 runs to 12 residues.

The chain joins TRBV5-8 to TRBJ2-7, with 7 bases fitting TRBD1. The V gene's germline CDR1 is SGHTS and CDR2 YDEGEE. The CDR3 extends over 13 amino acids. Trimming at V came to 2 bases and at J to 7 bases, leaving 6 bases not matched to a gene. CDR3 sequence: CASSLGGRREQYF. The CDR3 DNA reads as TGTGCCAGCAGCTTAGGGGGCCGGCGGGAGCAGTACTTC.

DNA of the CDR3: TGTGCCAGCAGCGAAATTGGGACAGGGGGAAGCTACGAGCAGTACTTC. Protein product: CASSEIGTGGSYEQYF. The chain recombines TRBV11-3 with TRBJ2-7; 11 bases map to TRBD1. This CDR3 is 16 amino acids long. The trim removed 5 bases at V and 3 bases at J, leaving 9 bases unmatched. Germline loops: CDR1 SGHNT, CDR2 YENEEA.

The genes are TRBV2 and TRBJ1-1, with D tentatively TRBD1 (6 bases). The CDR3 spans 14 residues. V gave up 10 bases and J gave up 3 bases, with 18 bases separating them. Germline CDR1 reads SNHLY; CDR2 reads FYNNEI. DNA for the CDR3: TGTGCCAACAAGGGTGTAGGGGGGGACACTGAAGCTTTCTTT. Its translation is CANKGVGGDTEAFF.

The chain has TRBV9 and TRBJ2-1; no firm D call. V shed 4 bases and J shed 5 bases, with 16 bases lying between them. CDR1 is SGDLS, CDR2 YYNGEE, per germline. This CDR3 spans 15 amino acids. The CDR3 DNA reads TGTGCCAGCAGCCCCCCATTAGACTTGAACAATGAGCAGTTCTTC. Encoded protein: CASSPPLDLNNEQFF.

The chain has TRBV28 and TRBJ2-7; possibly TRBD1 for D (5 bases). The germline gives CDR1 MDHEN, CDR2 SYDVKM. This CDR3 comprises 15 residues. Trimming removed 2 bases at V and 5 bases at J, with 16 bases between. CDR3 sequence: CASSLRTPPGHEQYF. As DNA, the CDR3 is TGTGCCAGCAGTTTAAGGACACCCCCCGGCCACGAGCAGTACTTC.

The rearrangement uses TRBV7-8 and TRBJ2-3, with 12 bases identical to TRBD2. V dropped 7 bases and J dropped 6; count of bases not matched to a gene: 5. The germline V gene encodes CDR1 SGHVS and CDR2 FQNEAQ. The CDR3 consists of 14 residues. In DNA form, the CDR3 reads TGTGCCAGCAACCGACTAGCGGGGGCGGATACGCAGTATTTT. As protein: CASNRLAGADTQYF. Supplemented by reference TRBV7-8 and TRBJ2-3, the full variable domain reads GAGVSQSPRYKVAKRGQDVALRCDPISGHVSLFWYQQALGQGPEFLTYFQNEAQLDKSGLPSDRFFAERPEGSVSTLKIQRTQQEDSAVYLCASNRLAGADTQYFGPGTRLTVL.

V usage is TRBV19 and J usage is TRBJ1-5, with TRBD1 matching over 8 bases. The trim removed 8 bases at V and 0 bases at J, leaving 3 bases unmatched. Germline CDR1 and CDR2: LNHDA and SQIVND (reference sequence). The CDR3 length is 14 residues. CDR3 coding DNA: TGTGCCAGTCACAGGGGGACTAGCAATCAGCCCCAGCATTTT. Protein sequence: CASHRGTSNQPQHF.

The V gene is TRBV7-6, the J gene TRBJ1-4, with D tentatively TRBD1 (5 bases). Between the trimmed V and J ends, which lost 5 bases and 4 bases, there was a span of 17 bases. The CDR3 has 16 amino acids. Germline V gives CDR1 SGHVS, CDR2 FNYEAQ. The CDR3 coding sequence is TGTGCCAGCAGCCCCTGGGGGGGAGGGATTAATGAAAAACTGTTTTTT. It translates to CASSPWGGGINEKLFF.

V and J are TRBV6-1 and TRBJ2-2; 8 positions match TRBD1. There are 12 residues in the CDR3. Germline CDR1 reads MNHNS; CDR2 reads SASEGT. Germline trimming cut 7 bases from V and 8 bases from J; bases unmatched to any gene: 3. The CDR3 here is CASTGGAGELFF. The CDR3, as DNA: TGTGCCAGCACAGGGGGCGCGGGGGAGCTGTTTTTT.

V is TRBV18 and J is TRBJ2-3; tentative D call: TRBD2 (6 bases). Trimming pared 3 bases from V and 1 base from J, leaving 11 bases between. This CDR3 has 15 residues. The germline CDR1 and CDR2 sequences are KGHSH and LQKENI. The DNA for the CDR3 is TGTGCCAGCTCACCGATCGGGAGCGGCACAGATACGCAGTATTTT. It encodes CASSPIGSGTDTQYF.

This chain joins TRBV28 and TRBJ2-1; the D is unclear. From germline, CDR1 is MDHEN and CDR2 SYDVKM. Trimming shortened V by 4 bases and J by 2 bases, and 15 bases separated the two germline ends. The CDR3 loop spans 16 amino acids. CDR3 amino acids: CASSSLTRKTYNEQFF. In DNA form, the CDR3 reads TGTGCCAGCAGTTCCCTGACGAGGAAAACCTACAATGAGCAGTTCTTC.

The chain recombines TRBV10-2 with TRBJ2-1, with D unclear. Trimming took off 5 bases at V and 7 bases at J, with 15 bases between the two ends. The CDR3 is 14 residues long. Germline V gene lookup returns CDR1 WSHSY and CDR2 SAAADI. The CDR3 DNA reads TGCGCCAGCAGTTACGGCGACCAGAGGAATGAGCAGTTCTTC. Encoded protein: CASSYGDQRNEQFF.

J is TRBJ1-2 and V is TRBV11-2, with D uncertain. The CDR3 spans 13 residues. V was clipped by 5 bases and J by 2 bases, with 9 bases between them. Germline CDR1 reads SGHAT; CDR2 reads FQNNGV. CDR3 in amino acids: CASSPDTNYGYTF. The CDR3 coding sequence is TGTGCCAGCAGCCCAGACACAAACTATGGCTACACCTTC.

CDR3: CASSPRLVEQFF. In nucleotides, the CDR3 is TGTGCCAGCTCACCGAGGCTTGTTGAGCAGTTCTTC. This sequence joins TRBV18 and TRBJ2-1; no reliable D call. Trimming stripped 3 bases from V and 9 bases from J, with 9 bases between. The CDR3 contains 12 residues. From germline, CDR1 is KGHSH and CDR2 LQKENI.

Written as DNA, the CDR3 is TGTGCCAGTAGCGGGACACTCCAAGAGACCCAGTACTTC. Translating gives CASSGTLQETQYF. The chain combines TRBV19 with TRBJ2-5; tentative D call: TRBD1 (6 bases). The CDR3 is made up of 13 amino acids. Trimming shortened V by 6 bases and J by 1 base, and 9 bases separated the two germline ends. The germline gives CDR1 LNHDA, CDR2 SQIVND (reference sequence).

This clone was found a few times. The V and J genes are TRBV27 and TRBJ2-2; D may be TRBD1 (6 bases). V was trimmed by 2 bases and J by 6 bases, leaving 10 bases between them. This CDR3 is built from 14 residues. Germline CDR1 and CDR2: MNHEY and SMNVEV (reference sequence). The CDR3 bases are TGTGCCAGCAGTTTAAACAGGGACGCCGGGGAGCTGTTTTTT. It encodes CASSLNRDAGELFF.

The chain recombines TRBV5-1 with TRBJ2-7, with a possible D match to TRBD2 (6 bases). Germline V CDR1 and CDR2: SGHRS, YFSETQ. Between the trimmed V and J ends, which lost 0 bases and 0 bases, there was a span of 7 bases. The CDR3 totals 14 residues. The CDR3 region has the DNA TGCGCCAGCAGCTTGGCCGGGAGCTCCTACGAGCAGTACTTC. This gives the protein CASSLAGSSYEQYF.

The rearrangement joins TRBV5-1 to TRBJ1-2; 8 bases are shared with TRBD1. Germline CDR1 and CDR2: SGHRS and YFSETQ. Germline trimming cut 0 bases from V and 0 bases from J; bases unmatched to any gene: 4. The CDR3 spans 16 residues. This chain's CDR3 is CASSLGTGRANYGYTF. CDR3 sequence (DNA): TGCGCCAGCAGCTTGGGGACAGGGCGAGCTAACTATGGCTACACCTTC.

The chain carries TRBV5-4 and TRBJ2-2; TRBD2 aligns across 8 bases. In germline, CDR1 is SGHNT, CDR2 YYREEE (reference sequence). V shed 2 bases and J 0 bases; nucleotides not matched to a gene: 3. The CDR3 consists of 16 residues. DNA of the CDR3: TGTGCCAGCAGCTTATACGGGGGGGCGAACACCGGGGAGCTGTTTTTT. Protein product: CASSLYGGANTGELFF. Using reference TRBV5-4 and TRBJ2-2 for the parts outside the CDR3, the full variable domain is ETGVTQSPTHLIKTRGQQVTLRCSSQSGHNTVSWYQQALGQGPQFIFQYYREEENGRGNFPPRFSGLQFPNYSSELNVNALELDDSALYLCASSLYGGANTGELFFGEGSRLTVL.

This chain links TRBV10-3 with TRBJ2-7; 8 bases fit TRBD1. This CDR3 region has 13 residues. Germline assignment: CDR1 ENHRY and CDR2 SYGVKD. V lost 10 bases and J lost 6; bases outside the gene matches: 11. The CDR3 sequence: CATNEDRDREQYF. The CDR3 nucleotides are TGTGCCACGAATGAGGACAGGGATCGCGAGCAGTACTTC.

This chain connects TRBV30 to TRBJ1-1, with unresolved D. CDR3 length: 13 amino acids. Germline V gives CDR1 GTSNPN, CDR2 SVGIG (reference sequence). Trimming stripped 4 bases from V and 6 bases from J, with 15 bases between. The CDR3: CAWISPTGSEAFF. For the CDR3, the DNA is TGTGCCTGGATAAGCCCGACGGGTTCTGAAGCTTTCTTT.